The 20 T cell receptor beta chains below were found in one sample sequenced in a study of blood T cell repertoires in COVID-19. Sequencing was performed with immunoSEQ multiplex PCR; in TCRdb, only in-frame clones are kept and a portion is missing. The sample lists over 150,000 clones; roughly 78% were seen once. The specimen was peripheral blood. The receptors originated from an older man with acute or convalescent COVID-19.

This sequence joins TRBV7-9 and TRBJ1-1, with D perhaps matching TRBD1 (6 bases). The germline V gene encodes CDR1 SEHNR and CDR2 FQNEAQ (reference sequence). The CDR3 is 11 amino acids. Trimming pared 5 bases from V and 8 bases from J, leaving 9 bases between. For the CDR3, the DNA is TGTGCCAGCAGCCACGACAGGGAAGCTTTCTTT. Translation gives CASSHDREAFF.

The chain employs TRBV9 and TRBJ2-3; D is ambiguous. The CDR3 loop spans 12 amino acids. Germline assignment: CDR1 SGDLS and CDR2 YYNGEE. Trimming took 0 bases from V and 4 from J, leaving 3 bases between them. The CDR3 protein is CASSVVADTQYF. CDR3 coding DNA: TGTGCCAGCAGCGTAGTCGCAGATACGCAGTATTTT.

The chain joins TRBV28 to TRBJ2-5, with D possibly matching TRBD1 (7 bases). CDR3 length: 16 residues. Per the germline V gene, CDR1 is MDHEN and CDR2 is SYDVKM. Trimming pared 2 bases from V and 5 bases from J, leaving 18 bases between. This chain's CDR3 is CASSLQGGIQGETQYF. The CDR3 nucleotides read TGTGCCAGCAGTTTACAGGGGGGAATACAGGGGGAGACCCAGTACTTC.

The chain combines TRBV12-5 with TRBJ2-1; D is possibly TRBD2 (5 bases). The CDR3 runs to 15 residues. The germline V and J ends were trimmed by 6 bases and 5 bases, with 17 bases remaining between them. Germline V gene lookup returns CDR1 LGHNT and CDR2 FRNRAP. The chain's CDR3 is CASGLGLLDHNEQFF. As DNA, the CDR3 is TGTGCTAGTGGGCTCGGACTCCTAGATCACAATGAGCAGTTCTTC. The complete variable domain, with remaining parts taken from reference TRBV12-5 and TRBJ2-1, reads DARVTQTPRHKVTEMGQEVTMRCQPILGHNTVFWYRQTMMQGLELLAYFRNRAPLDDSGMPKDRFSAEMPDATLATLKIQPSEPRDSAVYFCASGLGLLDHNEQFFGPGTRLTVL.

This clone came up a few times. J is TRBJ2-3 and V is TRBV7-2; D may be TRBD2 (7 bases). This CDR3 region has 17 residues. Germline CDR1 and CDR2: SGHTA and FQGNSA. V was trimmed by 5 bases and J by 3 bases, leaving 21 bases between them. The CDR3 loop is CASSPQAGGGATDTQYF. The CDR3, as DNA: TGTGCCAGCAGCCCCCAGGCAGGTGGGGGGGCTACAGATACGCAGTATTTT. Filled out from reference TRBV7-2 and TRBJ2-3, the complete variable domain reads GAGVSQSPSNKVTEKGKDVELRCDPISGHTALYWYRQSLGQGLEFLIYFQGNSAPDKSGLPSDRFSAERTGGSVSTLTIQRTQQEDSAVYLCASSPQAGGGATDTQYFGPGTRLTVL.

The CDR3 sequence: CASSLLRDRGSPLHF. For the CDR3, the DNA is TGTGCCAGCAGCCTCTTGCGGGACAGGGGCTCACCCCTCCACTTT. The chain uses TRBV11-2 and TRBJ1-6; 10 bases are a match to TRBD1. Germline CDR1 SGHAT, CDR2 FQNNGV. Germline trimming cut 5 bases from V and 10 bases from J; bases unmatched to any gene: 8. The CDR3 has 15 residues.

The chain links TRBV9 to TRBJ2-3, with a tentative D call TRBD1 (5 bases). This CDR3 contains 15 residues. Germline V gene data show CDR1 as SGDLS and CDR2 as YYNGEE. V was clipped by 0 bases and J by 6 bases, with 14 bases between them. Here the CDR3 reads CASSVGGRLIDTQYF. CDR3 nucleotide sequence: TGTGCCAGCAGCGTAGGGGGCAGGCTGATTGATACGCAGTATTTT.

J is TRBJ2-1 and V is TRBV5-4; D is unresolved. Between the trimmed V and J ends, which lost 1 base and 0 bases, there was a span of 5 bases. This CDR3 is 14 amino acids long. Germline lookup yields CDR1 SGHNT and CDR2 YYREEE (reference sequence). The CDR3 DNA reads TGTGCCAGCAGCTTGATTAGCTCCTACAATGAGCAGTTCTTC. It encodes CASSLISSYNEQFF.

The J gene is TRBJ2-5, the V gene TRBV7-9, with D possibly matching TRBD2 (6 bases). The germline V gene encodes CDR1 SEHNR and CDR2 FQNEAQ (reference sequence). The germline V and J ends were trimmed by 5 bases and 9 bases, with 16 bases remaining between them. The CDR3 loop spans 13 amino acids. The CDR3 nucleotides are TGTGCCAGCAGCCCACGACTAGATCCGGCCCAGTACTTC. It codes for CASSPRLDPAQYF.

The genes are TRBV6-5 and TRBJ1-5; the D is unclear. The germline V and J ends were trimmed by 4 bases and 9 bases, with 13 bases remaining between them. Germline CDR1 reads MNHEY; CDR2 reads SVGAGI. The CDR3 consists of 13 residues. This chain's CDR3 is CASSSSHILPQHF. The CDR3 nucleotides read TGTGCCAGCAGTTCCAGTCACATCTTGCCCCAGCATTTT.

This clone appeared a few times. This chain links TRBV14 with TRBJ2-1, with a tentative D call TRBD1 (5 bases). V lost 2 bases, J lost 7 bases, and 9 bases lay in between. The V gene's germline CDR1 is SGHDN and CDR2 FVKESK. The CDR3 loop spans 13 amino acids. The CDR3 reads CASSQRQYNEQFF. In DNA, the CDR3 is TGTGCCAGCAGCCAAAGACAGTATAATGAGCAGTTCTTC.

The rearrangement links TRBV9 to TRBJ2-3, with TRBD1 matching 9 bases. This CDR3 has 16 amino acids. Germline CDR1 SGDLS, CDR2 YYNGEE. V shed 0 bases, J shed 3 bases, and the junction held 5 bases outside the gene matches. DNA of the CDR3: TGTGCCAGCAGCGTAGCTACAGGGGGCAGAACAGATACGCAGTATTTT. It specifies CASSVATGGRTDTQYF.

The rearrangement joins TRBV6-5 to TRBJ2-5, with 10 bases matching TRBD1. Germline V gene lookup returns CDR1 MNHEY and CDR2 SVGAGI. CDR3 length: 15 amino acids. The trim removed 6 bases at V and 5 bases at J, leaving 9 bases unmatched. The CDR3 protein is CASRRRDRGLETQYF. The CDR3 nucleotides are TGTGCCAGCAGGCGCCGGGACAGGGGTTTGGAGACCCAGTACTTC.

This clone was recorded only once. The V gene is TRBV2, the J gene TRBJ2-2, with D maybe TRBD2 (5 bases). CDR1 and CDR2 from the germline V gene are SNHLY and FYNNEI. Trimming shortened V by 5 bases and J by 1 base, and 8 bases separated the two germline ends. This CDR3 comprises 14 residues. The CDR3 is CASSREGNTGELFF. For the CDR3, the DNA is TGTGCCAGCAGTCGAGAGGGGAACACCGGGGAGCTGTTTTTT.

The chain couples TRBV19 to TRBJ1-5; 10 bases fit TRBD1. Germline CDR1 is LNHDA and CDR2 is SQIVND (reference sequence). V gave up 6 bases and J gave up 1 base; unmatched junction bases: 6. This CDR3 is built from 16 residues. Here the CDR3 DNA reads TGTGCCAGTAGGACAGGGGGCACGGGGAGCAATCAGCCCCAGCATTTT. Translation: CASRTGGTGSNQPQHF.

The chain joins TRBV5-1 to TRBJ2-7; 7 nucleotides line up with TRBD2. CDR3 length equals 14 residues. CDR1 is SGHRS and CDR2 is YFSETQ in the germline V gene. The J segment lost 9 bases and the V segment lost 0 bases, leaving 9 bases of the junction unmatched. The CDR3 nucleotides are TGCGCCAGCAGCTTGGAGGGGACTGGGAGGGTGCAGTACGTC. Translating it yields CASSLEGTGRVQYV.

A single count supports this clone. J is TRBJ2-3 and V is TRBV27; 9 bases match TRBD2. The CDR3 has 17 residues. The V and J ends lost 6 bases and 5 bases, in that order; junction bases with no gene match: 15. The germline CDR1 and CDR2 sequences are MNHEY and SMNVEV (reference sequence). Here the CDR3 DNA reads TGTGCCAGCAGGGGGACCTTAGCGGGGGCGTACGGAGATACGCAGTATTTT. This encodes CASRGTLAGAYGDTQYF.

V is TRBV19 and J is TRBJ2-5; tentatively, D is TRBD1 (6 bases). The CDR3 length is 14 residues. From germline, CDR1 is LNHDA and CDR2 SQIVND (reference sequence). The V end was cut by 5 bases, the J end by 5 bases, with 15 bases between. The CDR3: CASSLKQGSETQYF. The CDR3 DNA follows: TGTGCCAGTAGTTTAAAACAGGGATCGGAGACCCAGTACTTC.

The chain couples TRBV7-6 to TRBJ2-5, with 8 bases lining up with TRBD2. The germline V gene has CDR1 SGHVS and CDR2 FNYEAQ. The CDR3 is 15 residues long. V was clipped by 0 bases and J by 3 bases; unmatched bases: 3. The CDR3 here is CASSLATSGEETQYF. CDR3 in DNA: TGTGCCAGCAGCTTAGCAACTAGCGGTGAAGAGACCCAGTACTTC.

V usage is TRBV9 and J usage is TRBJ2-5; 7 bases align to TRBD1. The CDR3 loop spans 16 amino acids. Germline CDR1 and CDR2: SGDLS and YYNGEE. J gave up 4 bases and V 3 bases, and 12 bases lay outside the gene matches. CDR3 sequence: CASSAPGSTGRETQYF. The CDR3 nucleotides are TGTGCCAGCAGCGCCCCCGGGTCGACAGGGAGAGAGACCCAGTACTTC.